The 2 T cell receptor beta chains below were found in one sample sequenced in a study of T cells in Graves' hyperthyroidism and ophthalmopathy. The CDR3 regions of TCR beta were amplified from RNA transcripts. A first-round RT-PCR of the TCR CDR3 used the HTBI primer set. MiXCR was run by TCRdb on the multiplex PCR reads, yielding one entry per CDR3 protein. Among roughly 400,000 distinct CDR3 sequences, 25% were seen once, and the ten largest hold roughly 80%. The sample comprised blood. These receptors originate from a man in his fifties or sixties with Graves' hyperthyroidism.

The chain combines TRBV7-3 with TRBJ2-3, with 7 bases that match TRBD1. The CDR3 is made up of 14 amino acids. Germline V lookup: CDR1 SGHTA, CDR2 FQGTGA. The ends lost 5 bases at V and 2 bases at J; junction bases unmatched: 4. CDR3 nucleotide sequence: TGTGCCAGCAGCCCAGGGGGTTACACAGATACGCAGTATTTT. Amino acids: CASSPGGYTDTQYF.

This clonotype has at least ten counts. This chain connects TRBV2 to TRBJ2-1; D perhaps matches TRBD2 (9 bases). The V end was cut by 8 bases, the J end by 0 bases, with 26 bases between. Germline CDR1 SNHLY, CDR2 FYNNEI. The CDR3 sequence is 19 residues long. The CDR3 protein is CASATGTGGGRGSYNEQFF. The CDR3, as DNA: TGTGCCAGCGCAACCGGGACAGGTGGCGGGAGGGGCTCCTACAATGAGCAGTTCTTC.